This T cell receptor (beta chain) originates from a study of shared clonotypes between healthy human individuals. Across the study: Serving as donors were a couple of women and a few men, whose ages spanned 18 to 49. Researchers assigned three CD4 naive, three CD4 memory, two CD8 naive and one CD8 memory plate to each donor. Notes on the study in general: Only a few donors were included, so the genetic and exposure-history diversity represented was limited.

Generated by immunoSEQ multiplex PCR, the TCRdb table keeps only in-frame clones and is missing some. Altogether about 110,000 clones are present, 55% to 70% being singletons, with the ten largest covering roughly a quarter. CD8 memory pooled CD45RO+ cells and CCR7-negative CD45RA+ TemRA cells. Of note for this clone: Antigen specificity is unknown.

Trimming stripped 1 base from V and 2 bases from J, with 12 bases between. This CDR3 has 16 amino acids. Germline V gene data show CDR1 as SGHAT and CDR2 as FQNNGV. The source of this sequence is a woman aged 25 to 45 in good health. The chain carries TRBV11-2 and TRBJ1-5; D unclear. Sequenced material: memory CD8+ T cells sorted from blood. Subset given: CD45RO+ cells pooled with CCR7-negative TemRA cells. As DNA, the CDR3 is TGTGCCAGCAGCTTAGGACCGGTTGGGGGCAATCAGCCCCAGCATTTT. It encodes CASSLGPVGGNQPQHF.